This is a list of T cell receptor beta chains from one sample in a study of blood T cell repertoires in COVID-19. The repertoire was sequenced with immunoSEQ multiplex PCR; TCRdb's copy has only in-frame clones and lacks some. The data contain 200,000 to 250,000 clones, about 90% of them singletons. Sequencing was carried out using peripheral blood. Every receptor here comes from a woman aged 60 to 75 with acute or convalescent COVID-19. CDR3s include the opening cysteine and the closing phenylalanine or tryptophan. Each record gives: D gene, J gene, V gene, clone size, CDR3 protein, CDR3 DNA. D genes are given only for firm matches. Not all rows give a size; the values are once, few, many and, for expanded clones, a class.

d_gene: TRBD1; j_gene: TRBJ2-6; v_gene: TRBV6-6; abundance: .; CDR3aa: CASSPRTGGVPFSGANVLTF; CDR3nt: TGTGCCAGCAGCCCACGGACAGGGGGCGTCCCTTTCTCTGGGGCCAACGTCCTGACTTTC
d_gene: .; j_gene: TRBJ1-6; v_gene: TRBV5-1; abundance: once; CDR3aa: CASCLYAGEPNSPLHF; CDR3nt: TGCGCCAGCTGCTTATATGCCGGGGAGCCAAATTCACCCCTCCACTTT
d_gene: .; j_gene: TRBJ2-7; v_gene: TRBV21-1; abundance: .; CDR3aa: CASRKRGLSSYEQYF; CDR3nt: TGTGCCAGCAGAAAAAGAGGTCTGAGCTCCTACGAGCAGTACTTC
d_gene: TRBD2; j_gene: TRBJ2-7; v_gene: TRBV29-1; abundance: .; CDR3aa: CSVVRRGSSYEQYF; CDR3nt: TGCAGCGTTGTGCGGCGGGGGAGCTCCTACGAGCAGTACTTC
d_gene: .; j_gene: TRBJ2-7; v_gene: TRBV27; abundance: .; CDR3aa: CASSPPGQAYEQYF; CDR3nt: TGTGCCAGCAGTCCTCCGGGACAAGCCTACGAGCAGTACTTC
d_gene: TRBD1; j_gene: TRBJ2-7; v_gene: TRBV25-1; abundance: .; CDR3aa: CASSPQPRGQRYEQYF; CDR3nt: TGTGCCAGCAGTCCTCAACCAAGGGGGCAGAGATACGAGCAGTACTTC
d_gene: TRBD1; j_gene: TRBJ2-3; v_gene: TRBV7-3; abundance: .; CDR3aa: CASSSLRDRSTDTQYF; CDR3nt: TGTGCCAGCAGCTCCCTCCGGGACAGAAGCACAGATACGCAGTATTTT
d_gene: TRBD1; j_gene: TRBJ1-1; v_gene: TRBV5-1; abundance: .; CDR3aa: CASSSRTGMNTEAFF; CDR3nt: TGCGCCAGCAGCTCTAGGACAGGGATGAACACTGAAGCTTTCTTT
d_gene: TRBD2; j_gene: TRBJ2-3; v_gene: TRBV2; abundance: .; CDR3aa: CASLPGTSSTDTQYF; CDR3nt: TGTGCCAGCTTACCCGGGACTAGCAGTACAGATACGCAGTATTTT
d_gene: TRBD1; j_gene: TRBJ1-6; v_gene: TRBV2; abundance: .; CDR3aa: CASRGTGNYNSPLHF; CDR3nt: TGTGCCAGCAGGGGGACAGGGAACTATAATTCACCCCTCCACTTT
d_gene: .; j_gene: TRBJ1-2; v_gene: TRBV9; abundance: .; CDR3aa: CASSVAVLGDYGYTF; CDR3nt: TGTGCCAGCAGCGTAGCCGTACTCGGGGACTATGGCTACACCTTC
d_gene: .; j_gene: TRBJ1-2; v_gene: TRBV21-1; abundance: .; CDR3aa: CASSKKSGKGKSNYGYTF; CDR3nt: TGTGCCAGCAGCAAAAAGTCGGGGAAGGGCAAATCTAACTATGGCTACACCTTC
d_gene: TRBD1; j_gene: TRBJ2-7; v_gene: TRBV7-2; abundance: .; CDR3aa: CASTFAGDRGRYEQYF; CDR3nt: TGTGCCAGCACCTTCGCAGGGGACAGGGGGCGGTACGAGCAGTACTTC
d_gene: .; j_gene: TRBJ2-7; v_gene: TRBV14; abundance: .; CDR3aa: CASSQGRGGQYF; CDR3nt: TGTGCCAGCAGCCAAGGAAGAGGGGGGCAGTACTTC
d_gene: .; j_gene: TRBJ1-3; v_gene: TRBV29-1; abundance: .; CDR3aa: CSVEDAGTGNTIYF; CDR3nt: TGCAGCGTTGAAGATGCGGGTACTGGAAACACCATATATTTT
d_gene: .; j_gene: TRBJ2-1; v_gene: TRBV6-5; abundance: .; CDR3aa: CASSLYNSGNNEQFF; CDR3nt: TGTGCCAGCAGCCTTTACAATAGCGGTAACAATGAGCAGTTCTTC
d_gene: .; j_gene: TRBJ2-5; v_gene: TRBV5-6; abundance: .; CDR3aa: CASSLWAVQETQYF; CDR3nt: TGTGCCAGCAGCTTGTGGGCAGTACAAGAGACCCAGTACTTC
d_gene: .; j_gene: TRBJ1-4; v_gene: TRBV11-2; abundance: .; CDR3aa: CASSVEDRFNEKLFF; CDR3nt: TGTGCCAGCAGCGTAGAGGACAGATTTAATGAAAAACTGTTTTTT
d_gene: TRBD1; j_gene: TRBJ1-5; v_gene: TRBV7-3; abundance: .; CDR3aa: CASSKAYRGSQPQHF; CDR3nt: TGTGCCAGCAGCAAAGCGTACAGGGGCAGTCAGCCCCAGCATTTT
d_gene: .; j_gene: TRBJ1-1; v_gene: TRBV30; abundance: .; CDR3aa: CAWSGQGYTEAFF; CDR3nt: TGTGCCTGGAGTGGCCAGGGGTACACTGAAGCTTTCTTT
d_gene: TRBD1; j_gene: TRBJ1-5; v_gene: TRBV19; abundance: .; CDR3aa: CASSPGTGERSNQPQHF; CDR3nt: TGTGCCAGTAGTCCGGGGACAGGGGAACGAAGCAATCAGCCCCAGCATTTT
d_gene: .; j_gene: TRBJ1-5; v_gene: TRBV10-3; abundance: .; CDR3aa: CAIRDEGPQPQHF; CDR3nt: TGTGCCATCAGGGACGAGGGCCCACAGCCCCAGCATTTT
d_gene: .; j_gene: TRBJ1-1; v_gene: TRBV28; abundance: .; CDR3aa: CASSLWRGGNTEAFF; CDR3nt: TGTGCCAGCAGTTTGTGGAGGGGGGGGAACACTGAAGCTTTCTTT
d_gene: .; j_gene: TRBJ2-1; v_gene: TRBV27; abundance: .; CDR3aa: CASSFISAEYNEQFF; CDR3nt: TGTGCCAGCAGTTTTATAAGCGCAGAATACAATGAGCAGTTCTTC
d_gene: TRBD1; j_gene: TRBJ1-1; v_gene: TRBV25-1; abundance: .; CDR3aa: CASSEGVRGPGSTEAFF; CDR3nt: TGTGCCAGCAGTGAAGGAGTCAGGGGGCCCGGTTCCACTGAAGCTTTCTTT
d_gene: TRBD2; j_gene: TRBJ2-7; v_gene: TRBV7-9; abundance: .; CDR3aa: CASIPPPGGGDEQYF; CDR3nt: TGTGCCAGCATCCCGCCCCCGGGGGGTGGCGACGAGCAGTACTTC
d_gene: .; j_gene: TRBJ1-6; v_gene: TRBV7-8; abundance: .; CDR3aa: CAGGGEGINNSPLHF; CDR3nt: TGTGCCGGGGGAGGAGAGGGGATAAATAATTCACCCCTCCACTTT
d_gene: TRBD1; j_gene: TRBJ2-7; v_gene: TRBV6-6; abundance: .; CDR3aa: CASSEGQVNYEQYF; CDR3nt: TGTGCCAGCAGCGAGGGACAGGTCAACTACGAGCAGTACTTC
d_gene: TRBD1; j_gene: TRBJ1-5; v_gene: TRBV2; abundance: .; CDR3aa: CASIRQGTHNQPQHF; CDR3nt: TGTGCCAGCATCAGACAGGGGACACACAATCAGCCCCAGCATTTT
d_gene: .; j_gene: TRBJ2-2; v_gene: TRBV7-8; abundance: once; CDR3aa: CASSAKKASGELFF; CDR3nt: TGTGCCAGCAGCGCGAAAAAAGCGTCCGGGGAGCTGTTTTTT
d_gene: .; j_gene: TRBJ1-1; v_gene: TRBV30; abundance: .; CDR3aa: CAWTQGNTEAFF; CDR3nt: TGTGCCTGGACCCAGGGGAACACTGAAGCTTTCTTT
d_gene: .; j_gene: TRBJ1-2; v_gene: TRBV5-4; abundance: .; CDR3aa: CASSLGQGPSYGYTF; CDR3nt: TGTGCCAGCAGCTTGGGACAAGGCCCCTCCTATGGCTACACCTTC
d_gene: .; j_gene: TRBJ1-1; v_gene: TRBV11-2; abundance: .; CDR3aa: CASSFEVQNTEAFF; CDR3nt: TGTGCCAGCAGCTTTGAGGTCCAGAACACTGAAGCTTTCTTT
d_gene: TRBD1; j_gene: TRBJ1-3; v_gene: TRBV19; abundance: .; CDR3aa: CATAGTGQRNTIYF; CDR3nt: TGTGCCACCGCCGGGACAGGACAAAGAAACACCATATATTTT
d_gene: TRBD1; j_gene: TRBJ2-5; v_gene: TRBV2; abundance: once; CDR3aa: CASRTRQGETQYF; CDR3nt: TGTGCCAGCAGGACCCGACAGGGGGAGACCCAGTACTTC
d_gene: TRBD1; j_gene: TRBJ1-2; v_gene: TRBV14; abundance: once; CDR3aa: CASSQLDRSYGYTF; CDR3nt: TGTGCCAGCAGCCAATTGGACAGGAGTTATGGCTACACCTTC
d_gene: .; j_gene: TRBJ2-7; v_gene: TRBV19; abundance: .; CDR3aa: CASSTTGTAYEQYF; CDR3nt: TGTGCCAGTAGCACGACAGGAACCGCCTACGAGCAGTACTTC
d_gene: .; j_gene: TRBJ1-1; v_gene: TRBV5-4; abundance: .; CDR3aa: CASSPLATDEAFF; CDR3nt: TGTGCCAGCAGCCCACTGGCGACAGATGAAGCTTTCTTT
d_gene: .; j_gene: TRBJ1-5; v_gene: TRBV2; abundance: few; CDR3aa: CASSDWRGLNQPQHF; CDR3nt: TGTGCCAGCAGTGACTGGAGAGGGCTCAATCAGCCCCAGCATTTT
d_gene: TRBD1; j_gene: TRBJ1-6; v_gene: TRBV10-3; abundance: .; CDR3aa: CAISGTGNNSPLHF; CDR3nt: TGTGCCATCAGTGGGACAGGGAATAATTCACCCCTCCACTTT
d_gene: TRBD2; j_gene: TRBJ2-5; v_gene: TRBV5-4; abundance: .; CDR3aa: CASSLGLAGGETQYF; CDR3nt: TGTGCCAGCAGCTTGGGACTAGCGGGAGGGGAGACCCAGTACTTC
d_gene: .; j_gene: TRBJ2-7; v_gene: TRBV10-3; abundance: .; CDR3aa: CAIRGTQNYEQYF; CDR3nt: TGTGCCATCAGAGGGACACAGAACTACGAGCAGTACTTC
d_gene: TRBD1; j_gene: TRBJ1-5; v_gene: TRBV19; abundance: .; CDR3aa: CASSTGTGGHNQPQHF; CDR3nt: TGTGCCAGTAGTACCGGGACAGGGGGGCATAATCAGCCCCAGCATTTT
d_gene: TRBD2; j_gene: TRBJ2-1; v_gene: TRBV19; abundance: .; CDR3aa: CASSPAASGNEQFF; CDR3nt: TGTGCCAGTAGTCCTGCGGCTAGCGGCAATGAGCAGTTCTTC
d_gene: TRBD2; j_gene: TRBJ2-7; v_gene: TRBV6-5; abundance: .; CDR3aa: CASFSRAGGYEQYF; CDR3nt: TGTGCCAGCTTTTCCCGAGCGGGAGGTTATGAGCAGTACTTC
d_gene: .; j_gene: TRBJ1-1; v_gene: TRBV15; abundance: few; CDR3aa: CATSRDQGNTEAFF; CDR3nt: TGTGCCACCAGCAGAGATCAGGGAAACACTGAAGCTTTCTTT
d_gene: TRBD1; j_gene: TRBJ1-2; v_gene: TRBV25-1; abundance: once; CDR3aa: CASSAPGTANGYTF; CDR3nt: TGTGCCAGCAGTGCCCCCGGGACAGCAAATGGCTACACCTTC
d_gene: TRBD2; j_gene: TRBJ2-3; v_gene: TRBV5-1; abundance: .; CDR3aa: CASSPPGLAGVTDTQYF; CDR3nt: TGCGCCAGCAGCCCGCCGGGACTAGCGGGAGTGACAGATACGCAGTATTTT
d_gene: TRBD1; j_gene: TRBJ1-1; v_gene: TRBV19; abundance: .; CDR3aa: CASSDRQGGDEAFF; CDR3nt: TGTGCCAGTAGTGACAGACAGGGCGGCGATGAAGCTTTCTTT
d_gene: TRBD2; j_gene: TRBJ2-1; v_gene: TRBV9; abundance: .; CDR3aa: CASSVGATSGGLEFLFF; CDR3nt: TGTGCCAGCAGCGTAGGAGCGACTAGCGGGGGGCTGGAGTTTCTGTTCTTC
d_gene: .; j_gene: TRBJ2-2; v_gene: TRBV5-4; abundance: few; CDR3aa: CASRGGLGTGELFF; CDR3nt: TGTGCCAGCAGAGGCGGGTTGGGCACCGGGGAGCTGTTTTTT